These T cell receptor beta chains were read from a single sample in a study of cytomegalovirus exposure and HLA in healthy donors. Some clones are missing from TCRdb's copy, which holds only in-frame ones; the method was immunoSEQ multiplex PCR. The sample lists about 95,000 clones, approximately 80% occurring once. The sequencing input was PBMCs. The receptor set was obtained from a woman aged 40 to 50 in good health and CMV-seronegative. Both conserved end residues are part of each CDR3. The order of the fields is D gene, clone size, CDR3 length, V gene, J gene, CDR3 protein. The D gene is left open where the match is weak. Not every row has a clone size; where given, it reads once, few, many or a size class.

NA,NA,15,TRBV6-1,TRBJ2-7,CASSEARGAAYEQYF
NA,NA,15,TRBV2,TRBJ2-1,CASRSTRLYYDEQFF
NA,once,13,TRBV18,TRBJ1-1,CASSPTIDTEAFF
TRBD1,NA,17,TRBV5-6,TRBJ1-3,CASSLSPTGGPGNTIYF
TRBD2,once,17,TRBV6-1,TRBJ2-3,CASSEIKTSGVKDTQYF
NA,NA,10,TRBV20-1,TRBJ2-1,CSAHGNEQFF
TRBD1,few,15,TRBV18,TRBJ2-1,CASSTGTGSANEQFF
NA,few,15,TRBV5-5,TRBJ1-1,CASSSSPAENTEAFF
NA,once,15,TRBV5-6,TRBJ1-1,CASSYILTGNTEAFF
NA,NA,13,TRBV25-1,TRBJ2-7,CASEGTFPYEQYF
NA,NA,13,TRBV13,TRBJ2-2,CASSLKATGELFF
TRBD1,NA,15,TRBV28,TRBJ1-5,CASSSPGTGVQPQHF
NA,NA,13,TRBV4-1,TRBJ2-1,CASSQQGYNEQFF
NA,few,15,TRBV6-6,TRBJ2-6,CASSLLGSGANVLTF
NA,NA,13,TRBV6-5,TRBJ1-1,CASSYSRNTEAFF
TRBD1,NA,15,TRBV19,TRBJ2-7,CASSMMPGQGSEQYF
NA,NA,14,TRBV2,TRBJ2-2,CASKGDTNTGELFF
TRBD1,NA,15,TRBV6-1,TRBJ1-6,CAIVGRGSNNSPLHF
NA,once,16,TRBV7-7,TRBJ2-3,CASSPGQPLSTDTQYF
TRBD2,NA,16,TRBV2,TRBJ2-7,CASSGVFGLELYEQYF
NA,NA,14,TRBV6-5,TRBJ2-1,CASSYSAGNNEQFF
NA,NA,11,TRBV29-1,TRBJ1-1,CSVGGVTEAFF
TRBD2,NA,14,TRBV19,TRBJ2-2,CASKSGGETGELFF
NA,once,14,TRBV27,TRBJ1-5,CASSLYGGDRPQHF
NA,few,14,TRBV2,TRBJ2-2,CASRTGTRAGELFF
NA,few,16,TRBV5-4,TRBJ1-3,CASSFHGGSSGNTIYF
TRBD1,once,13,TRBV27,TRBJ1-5,CASAGTGNQPQHF
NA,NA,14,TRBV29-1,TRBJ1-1,CSVLDTGMNTEAFF
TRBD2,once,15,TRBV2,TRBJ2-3,CASSEWRGGTDTQYF
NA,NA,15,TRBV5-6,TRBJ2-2,CASSWDTLNTGELFF
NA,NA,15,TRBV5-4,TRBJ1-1,CASRIDRTANTEAFF
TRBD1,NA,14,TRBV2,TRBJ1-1,CASSDRQGNTEAFF
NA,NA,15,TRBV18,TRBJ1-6,CASSPGAQDNSPLHF
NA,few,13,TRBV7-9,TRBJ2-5,CASSPRDLETQYF
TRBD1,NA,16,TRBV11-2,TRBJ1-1,CASSLGAGGWYTEAFF
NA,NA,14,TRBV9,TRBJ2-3,CASSVQRGADTQYF
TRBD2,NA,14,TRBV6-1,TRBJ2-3,CASASGGSSDTQYF
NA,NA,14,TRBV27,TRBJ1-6,CASSSPGLGSPLHF
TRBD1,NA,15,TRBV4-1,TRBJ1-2,CASSQAGQGRNGYTF
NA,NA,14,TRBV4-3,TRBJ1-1,CASSQERLNTEAFF
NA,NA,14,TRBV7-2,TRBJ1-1,CASSRIGVNTEAFF
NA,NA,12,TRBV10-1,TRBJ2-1,CASSEYGSEQFF
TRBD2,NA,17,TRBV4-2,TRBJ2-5,CASSEGGTGGRAETQYF
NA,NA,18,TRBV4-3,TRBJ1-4,CASSQEPRAPGNREKLFF
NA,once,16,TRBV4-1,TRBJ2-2,CASSQVRGSNTGELFF
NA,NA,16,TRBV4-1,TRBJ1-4,CASSRLSGTTNEKLFF
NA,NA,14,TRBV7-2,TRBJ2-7,CASSFQGGPYEQYF
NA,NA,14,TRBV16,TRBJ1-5,CASSQSAGNQPQHF
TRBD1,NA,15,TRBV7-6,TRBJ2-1,CASSSGTDPYNEQFF
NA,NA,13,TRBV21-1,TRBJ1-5,CATESAGYQPQHF
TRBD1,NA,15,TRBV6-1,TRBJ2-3,CASSERDRGPDTQYF